A single sample gave rise to the 20 T cell receptor beta chains below, sequenced in a study of blood T cell repertoires in COVID-19. Measured with immunoSEQ multiplex PCR; TCRdb has only the in-frame clones, and not every one. The sample holds hundreds of thousands of clones; roughly 84% are singletons and the top ten take about 2.1%. Sample: peripheral blood. These receptor sequences come from a woman aged 40-49 years who had recovered from COVID-19.

This chain links TRBV7-2 with TRBJ2-7; tentatively, D is TRBD2 (5 bases). Trimming left V 8 bases short and J 3 bases short, with 8 bases between. Germline V gene sequence: CDR1 SGHTA, CDR2 FQGNSA. This CDR3 region has 11 residues. For the CDR3, the DNA is TGTGCCAGCGGACTTAGCTACGAGCAGTACTTC. It translates to CASGLSYEQYF. The full variable domain, completed using reference TRBV7-2 and TRBJ2-7, is GAGVSQSPSNKVTEKGKDVELRCDPISGHTALYWYRQSLGQGLEFLIYFQGNSAPDKSGLPSDRFSAERTGGSVSTLTIQRTQQEDSAVYLCASGLSYEQYFGPGTRLTVT.

The rearrangement uses TRBV19 and TRBJ1-6, with a possible D match to TRBD1 (5 bases). The CDR3 totals 17 residues. Germline assignment: CDR1 LNHDA and CDR2 SQIVND (reference sequence). V was pared by 4 bases and J by 2 bases, with 15 bases between. Written as DNA, the CDR3 is TGTGCCAGTAGTACCCAGAGGGGAGGAACCTATAATTCACCCCTCCACTTT. It encodes CASSTQRGGTYNSPLHF.

J is TRBJ2-1 and V is TRBV9; 8 bases agree with TRBD1. The germline CDR1 and CDR2 sequences are SGDLS and YYNGEE. V dropped 4 bases and J dropped 4; count of bases not matched to a gene: 10. This CDR3 is 16 amino acids long. The CDR3 DNA sequence: TGTGCCAGCAGCACCTCAGGGGGCCAGGGATACAATGAGCAGTTCTTC. Residues: CASSTSGGQGYNEQFF. Based on the CDR3 plus reference TRBV9 and TRBJ2-1, the full variable domain is DSGVTQTPKHLITATGQRVTLRCSPRSGDLSVYWYQQSLDQGLQFLIQYYNGEERAKGNILERFSAQQFPDLHSELNLSSLELGDSALYFCASSTSGGQGYNEQFFGPGTRLTVL.

This rearrangement joins TRBV12-3 or TRBV12-4 to TRBJ2-7; TRBD2 might be the D (5 bases). Trimming took 7 bases from V and 12 from J, leaving 16 bases between them. The CDR3 is 11 amino acids. CDR3 loop: CASTRGEVPYF. In DNA form, the CDR3 reads TGTGCCAGCACCCGGGGAGAGGTACCGTACTTC.

The chain uses TRBV14 and TRBJ2-3; the D is unclear. Germline CDR1 reads SGHDN; CDR2 reads FVKESK. Trimming stripped 1 base from V and 2 bases from J, with 10 bases between. The CDR3 runs to 15 residues. This CDR3 is CASSQGRGYTDTQYF. The DNA of the CDR3 is TGTGCCAGCAGCCAAGGTCGCGGATACACAGATACGCAGTATTTT. Combining the CDR3 with reference TRBV14 and TRBJ2-3 gives the whole variable domain EAGVTQFPSHSVIEKGQTVTLRCDPISGHDNLYWYRRVMGKEIKFLLHFVKESKQDESGMPNNRFLAERTGGTYSTLKVQPAELEDSGVYFCASSQGRGYTDTQYFGPGTRLTVL.

This clone has a handful of counts. V and J are TRBV29-1 and TRBJ2-7; the D gene is possibly TRBD1 (5 bases). In germline, CDR1 is SQVTM, CDR2 ANQGSEA. V was trimmed by 6 bases and J by 4 bases, leaving 19 bases between them. This CDR3 spans 14 amino acids. The CDR3 spells CSVGHHTGPYEQYF. The CDR3 DNA is TGCAGCGTCGGACATCACACTGGGCCGTACGAGCAGTACTTC.

The chain couples TRBV20-1 to TRBJ1-3; possibly TRBD1 for D (6 bases). CDR1 is DFQATT and CDR2 is SNEGSKA in the germline V gene (reference sequence). CDR3 length: 17 amino acids. V was shortened by 3 bases and J by 2 bases, with 20 bases between the two germline ends. The CDR3 coding sequence is TGCAGTGCTAGTCCCTCCAGGGCCAGGGGAACTGGAAACACCATATATTTT. This encodes CSASPSRARGTGNTIYF.

As regards this clone: Other DNA sequences in this specimen translate into the identical CDR3. This rearrangement joins TRBV9 to TRBJ2-1; possibly TRBD2 for D (6 bases). The CDR3 loop spans 15 amino acids. In germline, CDR1 is SGDLS, CDR2 YYNGEE. The germline V and J ends were trimmed by 4 bases and 2 bases, with 13 bases remaining between them. The CDR3 region is CASSPLSGTYNEQFF. CDR3 DNA: TGTGCCAGCAGCCCCCTTAGCGGAACCTACAATGAGCAGTTCTTC.

The chain couples TRBV27 to TRBJ2-7; D uncertain. V dropped 4 bases and J dropped 3 bases, with 13 bases sitting between them. The CDR3 loop spans 14 amino acids. Germline V lookup: CDR1 MNHEY, CDR2 SMNVEV (reference sequence). The CDR3 region has the DNA TGTGCCAGCAGTTCACAGCCTTCCTTCTACGAGCAGTACTTC. Protein product: CASSSQPSFYEQYF.

The chain has TRBV14 and TRBJ2-3, with 9 positions matching TRBD1. After removal of 3 bases from V and 14 bases from J, the junction contained 18 bases not matched to a gene. This CDR3 comprises 16 residues. Germline-derived CDR1 and CDR2 are SGHDN and FVKESK. The CDR3 loop is CASSQAGDRVLLHPYF. CDR3 bases: TGTGCCAGCAGCCAGGCCGGGGACAGGGTACTTCTCCATCCGTATTTT.

The chain couples TRBV19 to TRBJ1-5, with D hard to call. V lost 1 base to trimming and J lost 3 bases, with 7 bases between them. Germline CDR1 reads LNHDA; CDR2 reads SQIVND (reference sequence). This CDR3 region has 14 residues. This CDR3 reads CASSIGATNQPQHF. CDR3 nucleotide sequence: TGTGCCAGTAGTATAGGGGCGACCAATCAGCCCCAGCATTTT.

The rearrangement links TRBV6-2 or TRBV6-3 to TRBJ1-1; D call uncertain. Between the trimmed V and J ends, which lost 3 bases and 5 bases, there was a span of 13 bases. This CDR3 is built from 14 residues. Germline V lookup: CDR1 MNHEY, CDR2 SVGEGT. In DNA, the CDR3 is TGTGCCAGCAGTTATTTTAAGGGAGGTACTGAAGCTTTCTTT. As protein: CASSYFKGGTEAFF.

This chain connects TRBV10-1 to TRBJ1-3; no clear D gene. V dropped 0 bases and J dropped 0 bases, with 9 bases sitting between them. Germline loops: CDR1 WNHNN, CDR2 SYGVQD (reference sequence). The CDR3 is 16 residues long. The CDR3 sequence is CASSESAVTSGNTIYF. Written as DNA, the CDR3 is TGCGCCAGCAGTGAGTCGGCGGTCACCTCTGGAAACACCATATATTTT.

The genes are TRBV19 and TRBJ1-5; D is undetermined. V was cut by 7 bases and J by 6 bases, with 19 bases left in between. Germline V lookup: CDR1 LNHDA, CDR2 SQIVND (reference sequence). The CDR3 totals 15 residues. CDR3 sequence reads: CASIRRAGNGQPQHF. The CDR3 DNA reads TGTGCCAGTATTAGAAGGGCGGGGAATGGTCAGCCCCAGCATTTT. The variable domain in full, completed from reference TRBV19 and TRBJ1-5, reads DGGITQSPKYLFRKEGQNVTLSCEQNLNHDAMYWYRQDPGQGLRLIYYSQIVNDFQKGDIAEGYSVSREKKESFPLTVTSAQKNPTAFYLCASIRRAGNGQPQHFGDGTRLSIL.

This clone was seen once. The rearrangement uses TRBV11-3 and TRBJ2-7; D unclear. The CDR3 is 12 amino acids. V shed 6 bases and J shed 5 bases, with 11 bases lying between them. Germline V gives CDR1 SGHNT, CDR2 YENEEA. This CDR3 reads CASSRSSHEQYF. The CDR3 region has the DNA TGTGCCAGCAGTAGGAGTTCCCACGAGCAGTACTTC.

The V gene is TRBV5-8, the J gene TRBJ1-5, with D maybe TRBD1 (5 bases). Germline V gene sequence: CDR1 SGHTS, CDR2 YDEGEE. The CDR3 extends over 13 amino acids. V dropped 4 bases and J dropped 4 bases, with 9 bases sitting between them. The CDR3 DNA is TGTGCCAGCAGCCTCGACAGAAATCAGCCCCAGCATTTT. This encodes CASSLDRNQPQHF.

The chain carries TRBV6-4 and TRBJ1-2, with a weak D call TRBD1 (6 bases). Trimming shortened V by 0 bases and J by 4 bases, and 12 bases separated the two germline ends. This CDR3 has 15 residues. Germline-derived CDR1 and CDR2 are MRHNA and SNTAGT. CDR3 sequence reads: CASSDSSIRGYGYTF. In nucleotides, the CDR3 is TGTGCCAGCAGTGACTCGTCGATCAGGGGCTATGGCTACACCTTC.

The chain has TRBV6-1 and TRBJ2-3, with 8 bases that match TRBD1. The CDR3 runs to 16 residues. From germline, CDR1 is MNHNS and CDR2 SASEGT. Losses at the gene ends were 7 bases for V and 4 bases for J; bases not matched to a gene: 13. The CDR3 DNA is TGTGCCAGCATTGATGGATGGACAGGGTACCCAGATACGCAGTATTTT. The encoded protein is CASIDGWTGYPDTQYF.

This clone appeared once. The chain recombines TRBV7-2 with TRBJ1-4, with 7 bases that match TRBD1. Germline assignment: CDR1 SGHTA and CDR2 FQGNSA. J lost 7 bases, V lost 5 bases, and 10 bases had no gene match. This CDR3 is built from 15 residues. The CDR3 region is CASSLGTANIEKLFF. CDR3 sequence (DNA): TGTGCCAGCAGCCTTGGGACAGCAAACATTGAAAAACTGTTTTTT.

This rearrangement joins TRBV19 to TRBJ2-2; TRBD1 is a possible D gene (6 bases). CDR1 LNHDA and CDR2 SQIVND come from the germline V gene (reference sequence). The CDR3 length is 16 residues. V gave up 2 bases and J gave up 5 bases, with 15 bases separating them. CDR3 region: CASSITAGEGTGELFF. As DNA, the CDR3 is TGTGCCAGTAGTATAACAGCAGGGGAAGGAACCGGGGAGCTGTTTTTT.